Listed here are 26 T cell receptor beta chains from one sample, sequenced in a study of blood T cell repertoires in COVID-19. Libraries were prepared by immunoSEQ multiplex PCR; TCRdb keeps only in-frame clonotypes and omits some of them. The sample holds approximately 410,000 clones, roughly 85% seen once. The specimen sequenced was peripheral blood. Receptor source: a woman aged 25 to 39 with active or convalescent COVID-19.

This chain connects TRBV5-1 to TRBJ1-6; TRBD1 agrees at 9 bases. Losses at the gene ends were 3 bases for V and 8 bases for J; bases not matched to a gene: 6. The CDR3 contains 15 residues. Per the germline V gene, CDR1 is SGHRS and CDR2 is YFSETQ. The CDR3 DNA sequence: TGCGCCAGCAGCTGGGGACAGGGTTCGGATTCACCCCTCCACTTT. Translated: CASSWGQGSDSPLHF.

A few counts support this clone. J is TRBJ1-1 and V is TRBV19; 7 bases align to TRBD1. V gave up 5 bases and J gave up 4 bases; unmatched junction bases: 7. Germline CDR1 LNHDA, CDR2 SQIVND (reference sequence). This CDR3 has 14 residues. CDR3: CASSDRARVTEAFF. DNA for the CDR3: TGTGCCAGTAGTGACAGGGCTCGAGTCACTGAAGCTTTCTTT.

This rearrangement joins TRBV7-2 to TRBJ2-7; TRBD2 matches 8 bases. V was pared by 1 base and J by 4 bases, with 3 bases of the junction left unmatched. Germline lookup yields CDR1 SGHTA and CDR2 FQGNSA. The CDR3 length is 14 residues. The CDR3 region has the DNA TGTGCCAGCAGCTTAGGCGGGACTAGTTACGAGCAGTACTTC. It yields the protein CASSLGGTSYEQYF.

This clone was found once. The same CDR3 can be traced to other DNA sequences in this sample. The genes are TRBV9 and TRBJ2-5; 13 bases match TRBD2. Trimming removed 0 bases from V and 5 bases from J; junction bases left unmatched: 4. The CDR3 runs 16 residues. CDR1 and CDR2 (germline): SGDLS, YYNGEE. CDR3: CASSVGGLAGQETQYF. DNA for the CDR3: TGTGCCAGCAGCGTAGGGGGACTAGCGGGACAGGAGACCCAGTACTTC.

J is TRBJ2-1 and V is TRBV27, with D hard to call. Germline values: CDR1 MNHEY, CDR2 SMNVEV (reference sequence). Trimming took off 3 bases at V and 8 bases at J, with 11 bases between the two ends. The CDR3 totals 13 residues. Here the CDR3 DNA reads TGTGCCAGCAGTTTCATCGATGGCTATGAGCAGTTCTTC. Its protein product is CASSFIDGYEQFF.

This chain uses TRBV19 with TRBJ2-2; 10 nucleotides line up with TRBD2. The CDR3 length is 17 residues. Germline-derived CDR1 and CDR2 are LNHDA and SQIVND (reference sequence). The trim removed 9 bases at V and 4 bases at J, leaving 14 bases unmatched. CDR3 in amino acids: CASAPQAGGPSTGELFF. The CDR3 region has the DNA TGTGCCAGCGCACCCCAAGCGGGAGGGCCTAGCACCGGGGAGCTGTTTTTT.

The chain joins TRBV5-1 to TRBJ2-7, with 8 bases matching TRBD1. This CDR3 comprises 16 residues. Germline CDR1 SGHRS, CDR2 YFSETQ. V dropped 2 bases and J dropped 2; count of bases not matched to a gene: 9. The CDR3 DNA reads TGCGCCAGCAGCTTCGACCGGGACAGGAACACCTACGAGCAGTACTTC. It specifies CASSFDRDRNTYEQYF.

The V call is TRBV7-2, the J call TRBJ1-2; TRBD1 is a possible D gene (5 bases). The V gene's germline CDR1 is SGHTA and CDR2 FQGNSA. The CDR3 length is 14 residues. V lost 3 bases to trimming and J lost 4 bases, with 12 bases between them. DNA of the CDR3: TGTGCCAGCAGCTTTTCGACAGAGCTCTATGGCTACACCTTC. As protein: CASSFSTELYGYTF.

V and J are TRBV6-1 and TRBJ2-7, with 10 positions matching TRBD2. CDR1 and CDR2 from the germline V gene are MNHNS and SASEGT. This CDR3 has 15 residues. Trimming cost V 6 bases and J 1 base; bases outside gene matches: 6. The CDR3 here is CASSTTSGPSYEQYF. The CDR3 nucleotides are TGTGCCAGCAGCACGACTAGCGGGCCTTCCTACGAGCAGTACTTC.

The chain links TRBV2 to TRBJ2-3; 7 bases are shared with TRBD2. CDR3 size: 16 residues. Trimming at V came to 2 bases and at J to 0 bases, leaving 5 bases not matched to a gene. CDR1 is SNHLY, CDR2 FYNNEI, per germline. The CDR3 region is CASSERAGRSTDTQYF. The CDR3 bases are TGTGCCAGCAGTGAACGAGCGGGGCGAAGCACAGATACGCAGTATTTT.

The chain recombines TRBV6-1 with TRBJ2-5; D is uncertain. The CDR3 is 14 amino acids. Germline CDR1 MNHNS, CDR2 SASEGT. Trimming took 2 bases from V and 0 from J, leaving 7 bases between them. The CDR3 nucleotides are TGTGCCAGCAGTGAATATGGGCACCAAGAGACCCAGTACTTC. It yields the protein CASSEYGHQETQYF.

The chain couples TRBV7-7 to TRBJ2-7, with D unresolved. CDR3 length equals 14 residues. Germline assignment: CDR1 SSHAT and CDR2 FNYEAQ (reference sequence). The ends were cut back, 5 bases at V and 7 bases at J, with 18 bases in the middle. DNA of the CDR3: TGTGCCAGCAGCCGAGAGGCCGCTTCCTCTGAGCAGTACTTC. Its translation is CASSREAASSEQYF.

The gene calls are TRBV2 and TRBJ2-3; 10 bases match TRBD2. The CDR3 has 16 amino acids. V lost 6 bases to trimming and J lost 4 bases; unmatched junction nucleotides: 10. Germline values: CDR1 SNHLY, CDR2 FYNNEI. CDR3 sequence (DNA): TGTGCCAGCAGGCTATCGCTAGCGGGGGTGGCAGATACGCAGTATTTT. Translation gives CASRLSLAGVADTQYF.

In nucleotides, the CDR3 is TGTGCCAGCAGCCCCCATGAGACAGGGGTTGGCTACACCTTC. Translated, it gives CASSPHETGVGYTF. This rearrangement joins TRBV9 to TRBJ1-2; TRBD1 matches 8 bases. The V and J ends lost 4 bases and 7 bases, in that order; junction bases with no gene match: 9. Germline assignment: CDR1 SGDLS and CDR2 YYNGEE. This CDR3 has 14 amino acids.

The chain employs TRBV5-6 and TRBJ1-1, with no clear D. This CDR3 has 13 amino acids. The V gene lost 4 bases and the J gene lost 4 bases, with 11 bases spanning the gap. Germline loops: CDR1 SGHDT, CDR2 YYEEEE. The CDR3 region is CASSLTGSTEAFF. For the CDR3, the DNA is TGTGCCAGCAGCCTCACCGGGAGCACTGAAGCTTTCTTT. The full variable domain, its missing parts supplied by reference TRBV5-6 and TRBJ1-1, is DAGVTQSPTHLIKTRGQQVTLRCSPKSGHDTVSWYQQALGQGPQFIFQYYEEEERQRGNFPDRFSGHQFPNYSSELNVNALLLGDSALYLCASSLTGSTEAFFGQGTRLTVV.

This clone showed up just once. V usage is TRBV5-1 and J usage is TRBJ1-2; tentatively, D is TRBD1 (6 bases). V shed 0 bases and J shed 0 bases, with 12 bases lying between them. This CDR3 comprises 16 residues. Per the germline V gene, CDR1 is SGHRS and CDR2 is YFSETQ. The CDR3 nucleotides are TGCGCCAGCAGCTTGGGGGACACACCAGCTAACTATGGCTACACCTTC. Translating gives CASSLGDTPANYGYTF.

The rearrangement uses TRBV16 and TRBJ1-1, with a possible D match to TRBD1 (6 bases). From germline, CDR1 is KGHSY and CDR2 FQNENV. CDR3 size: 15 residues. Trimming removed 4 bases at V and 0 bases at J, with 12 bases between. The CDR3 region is CASSRPGGLNTEAFF. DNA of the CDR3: TGTGCCAGCAGCCGCCCGGGGGGCCTGAACACTGAAGCTTTCTTT. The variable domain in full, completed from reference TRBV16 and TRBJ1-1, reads GEEVAQTPKHLVRGEGQKAKLYCAPIKGHSYVFWYQQVLKNEFKFLISFQNENVFDETGMPKERFSAKCLPNSPCSLEIQATKLEDSAVYFCASSRPGGLNTEAFFGQGTRLTVV.

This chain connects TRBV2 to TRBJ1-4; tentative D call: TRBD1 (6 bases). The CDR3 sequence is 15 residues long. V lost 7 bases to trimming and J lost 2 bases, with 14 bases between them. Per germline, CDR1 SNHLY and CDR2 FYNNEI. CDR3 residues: CASTNRVGTNEKLFF. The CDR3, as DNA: TGTGCCAGCACCAACAGGGTGGGGACTAATGAAAAACTGTTTTTT.

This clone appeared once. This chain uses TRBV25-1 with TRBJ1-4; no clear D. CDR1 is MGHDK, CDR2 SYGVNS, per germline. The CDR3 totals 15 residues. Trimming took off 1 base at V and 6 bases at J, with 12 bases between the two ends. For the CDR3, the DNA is TGTGCCAGCAGTGAATCGGTCATTACCGATGAAAAACTGTTTTTT. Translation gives CASSESVITDEKLFF.

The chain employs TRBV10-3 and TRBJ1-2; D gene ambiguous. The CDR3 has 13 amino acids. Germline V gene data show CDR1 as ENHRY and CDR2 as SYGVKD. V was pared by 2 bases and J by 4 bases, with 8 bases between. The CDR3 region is CAISELGSYGYTF. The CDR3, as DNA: TGTGCCATCAGTGAGCTGGGCAGCTATGGCTACACCTTC.

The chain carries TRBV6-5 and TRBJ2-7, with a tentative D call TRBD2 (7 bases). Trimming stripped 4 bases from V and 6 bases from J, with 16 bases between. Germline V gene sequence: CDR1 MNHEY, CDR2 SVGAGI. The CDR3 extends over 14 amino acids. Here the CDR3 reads CASSWGAGVFEQYF. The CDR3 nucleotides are TGTGCCAGCAGTTGGGGGGCGGGAGTGTTCGAGCAGTACTTC.

The CDR3 nucleotides read TGTGCCAGCAGCTTAGCGGGGCAAGCTGGCTACACCTTC. Translated: CASSLAGQAGYTF. The gene calls are TRBV7-9 and TRBJ1-2; possibly TRBD1 for D (5 bases). V lost 0 bases and J lost 7, with 9 bases in between. The CDR3 is 13 residues long. CDR1 and CDR2 (germline): SEHNR, FQNEAQ (reference sequence).

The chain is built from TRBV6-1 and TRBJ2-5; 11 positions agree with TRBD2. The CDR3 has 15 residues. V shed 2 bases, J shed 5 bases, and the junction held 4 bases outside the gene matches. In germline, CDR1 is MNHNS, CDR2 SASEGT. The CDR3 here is CASSELAGGVETQYF. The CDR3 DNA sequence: TGTGCCAGCAGTGAACTAGCGGGGGGAGTGGAGACCCAGTACTTC.

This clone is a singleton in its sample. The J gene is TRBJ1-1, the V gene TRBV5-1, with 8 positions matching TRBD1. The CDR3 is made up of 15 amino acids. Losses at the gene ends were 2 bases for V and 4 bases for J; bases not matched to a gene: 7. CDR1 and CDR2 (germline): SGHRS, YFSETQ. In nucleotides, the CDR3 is TGCGCCAGCAGCTTAATGACAGGGGCGAGCACTGAAGCTTTCTTT. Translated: CASSLMTGASTEAFF.

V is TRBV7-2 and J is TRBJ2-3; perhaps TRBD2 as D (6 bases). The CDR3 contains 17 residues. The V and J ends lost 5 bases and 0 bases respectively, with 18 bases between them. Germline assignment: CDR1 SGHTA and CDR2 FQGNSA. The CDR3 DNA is TGTGCCAGCAGCCCAGGCTGGGGAGGACCTAGCACAGATACGCAGTATTTT. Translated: CASSPGWGGPSTDTQYF.

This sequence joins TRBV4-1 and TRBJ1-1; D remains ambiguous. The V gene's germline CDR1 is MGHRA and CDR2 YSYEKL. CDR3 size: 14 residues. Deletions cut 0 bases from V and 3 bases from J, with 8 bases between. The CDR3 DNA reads TGCGCCAGCAGCCAAGACGGGTGGGACACTGAAGCTTTCTTT. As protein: CASSQDGWDTEAFF.